What follows are 13 T cell receptor beta chains derived from one specimen sequenced in a study of T cells in Graves' hyperthyroidism and ophthalmopathy. The source material, RNA transcripts, was used to amplify TCR beta CDR3 regions. The TCR CDR3 was amplified in a first-round RT-PCR using the HTBI primer set. TCRdb called the multiplex PCR reads again in MiXCR, with one record for every CDR3 protein. The data contain roughly 250,000 distinct CDR3 sequences, about a sixth of them singletons. The source material was blood. These receptors originate from a woman under 30 with Graves' ophthalmopathy.

This clonotype has at least ten counts. This chain uses TRBV9 with TRBJ2-3, with 10 positions matching TRBD2. There are 16 residues in the CDR3. The V segment lost 2 bases and the J segment 1 base; nucleotides outside the gene matches: 4. Germline assignment: CDR1 SGDLS and CDR2 YYNGEE. In DNA form, the CDR3 reads TGTGCCAGCAGCGTCAGCGGGGGGGGGGGCACAGATACGCAGTATTTT. It is translated as CASSVSGGGGTDTQYF.

The rearrangement uses TRBV25-1 and TRBJ2-1, with 8 nucleotides matching TRBD1. The germline gives CDR1 MGHDK, CDR2 SYGVNS. CDR3 length: 14 amino acids. The V and J ends lost 10 bases and 1 base, in that order; junction bases with no gene match: 6. This CDR3 reads CAISQGGSYNEQFF. CDR3 DNA sequence: TGTGCCATTTCACAGGGGGGATCCTACAATGAGCAGTTCTTC.

This clonotype was counted only a few times. This may be a read error: a much more frequent sequence differs by one nucleotide. This sequence joins TRBV6-1 and TRBJ1-2, with D unresolved. Germline CDR1 and CDR2: MNHNS and SASEGT. The CDR3 sequence is 13 residues long. V dropped 5 bases and J dropped 6 bases, with 13 bases sitting between them. The CDR3 here is CASSHDPGDGYTF. Here the CDR3 DNA reads TGTGCCAGCAGTCACGACCCGGGCGATGGCTACACCTTC.

On this clonotype itself: A much larger clone differs from this one at a single base, so this may be a read error. The chain combines TRBV4-3 with TRBJ1-5; weak D call: TRBD1 (5 bases). This CDR3 spans 15 amino acids. Deletions cut 1 base from V and 6 bases from J, with 13 bases between. Germline loops: CDR1 LGHNA, CDR2 YSLEER. CDR3 in amino acids: CASSQVGHRVQPQHF. For the CDR3, the DNA is TGCGCCAGCAGCCAAGTTGGACACCGAGTTCAGCCCCAGCATTTT.

This clonotype has ten or more counts. The chain combines TRBV28 with TRBJ2-7; 8 bases match TRBD2. CDR1 is MDHEN and CDR2 is SYDVKM in the germline V gene. The trim removed 1 base at V and 3 bases at J, leaving 8 bases unmatched. The CDR3 covers 16 residues. CDR3 sequence: CASSLFWTSSLYEQYF. Written as DNA, the CDR3 is TGTGCCAGCAGTTTATTTTGGACTAGCAGCCTCTACGAGCAGTACTTC. Based on the CDR3 plus reference TRBV28 and TRBJ2-7, the full variable domain is DVKVTQSSRYLVKRTGEKVFLECVQDMDHENMFWYRQDPGLGLRLIYFSYDVKMKEKGDIPEGYSVSREKKERFSLILESASTNQTSMYLCASSLFWTSSLYEQYFGPGTRLTVT.

The table lists this clonotype with a few counts. A much larger clone lies a single base off, so this may be a read error. The chain combines TRBV5-6 with TRBJ2-1, with 13 bases fitting TRBD2. Germline values: CDR1 SGHDT, CDR2 YYEEEE. The CDR3 covers 18 residues. The CDR3 region has the DNA TGTGCCAGCAGCACCAGGAGACTAGCGGGGGGTCAATACAATGAGCGGTTCTTC. Its protein is CASSTRRLAGGQYNERFF.

This clonotype was detected many times. The chain couples TRBV28 to TRBJ2-3; D remains ambiguous. The V and J ends lost 5 bases and 2 bases respectively, with 5 bases between them. Germline lookup yields CDR1 MDHEN and CDR2 SYDVKM. This CDR3 is built from 12 residues. The CDR3 sequence: CASSLPTDTQYF. The CDR3, as DNA: TGTGCCAGCAGTCTCCCCACAGATACGCAGTATTTT.

This clonotype appeared many times. The V call is TRBV11-2, the J call TRBJ2-1; 10 nucleotides line up with TRBD2. Germline CDR1 SGHAT, CDR2 FQNNGV. This CDR3 has 16 amino acids. V lost 2 bases, J lost 4 bases, and 5 bases stayed unmatched. The CDR3 DNA is TGTGCCAGCAGCTTATTGGTACTAGCGGGGTACAATGAGCAGTTCTTC. Its protein product is CASSLLVLAGYNEQFF.

This clonotype was observed many times. The chain carries TRBV5-1 and TRBJ2-7; possible D gene TRBD1, 5 bases. The CDR3 spans 14 residues. V was cut by 2 bases and J by 5 bases, with 14 bases left in between. In germline, CDR1 is SGHRS, CDR2 YFSETQ. The CDR3 DNA follows: TGCGCCAGCAGCTTTAGTCCAGGGCGCCACGAGCAGTACTTC. Translated, it gives CASSFSPGRHEQYF.

The V call is TRBV15, the J call TRBJ2-1; TRBD1 might be the D (5 bases). Deletions cut 0 bases from V and 7 bases from J, with 13 bases between. The CDR3 has 15 residues. CDR1 is LNHNV, CDR2 YYDKDF, per germline (reference sequence). The CDR3: CATSREVQGRNEQFF. As DNA, the CDR3 is TGTGCCACCAGCAGAGAGGTCCAGGGAAGGAATGAGCAGTTCTTC.

Regarding this clonotype: The junction and the germline gene differ at one end; a read error may be behind it. The chain combines TRBV10-3 with TRBJ2-2; D uncertain. CDR1 is ENHRY and CDR2 is SYGVKD in the germline V gene. The length of the CDR3 is 13 residues. DNA for the CDR3: TGTGCCATCAATCACCAGAACACCAGGGAGCTGTTTTTT. It translates to CAINHQNTRELFF.

There are many counts of this clonotype. This chain links TRBV7-2 with TRBJ2-5; 9 bases align to TRBD2. Per germline, CDR1 SGHTA and CDR2 FQGNSA. CDR3 length: 18 amino acids. The V gene end was trimmed by 1 base and the J gene end by 2 bases; junction bases not matched to a gene: 11. The CDR3 loop reads CASSLGRLAGSVQETQYF. As DNA, the CDR3 is TGTGCCAGCAGCTTAGGGCGCCTAGCGGGGAGTGTACAAGAGACCCAGTACTTC.

This chain joins TRBV19 and TRBJ2-3, with 9 bases matching TRBD2. After removal of 4 bases from V and 1 base from J, the junction contained 3 bases not matched to a gene. This CDR3 has 15 residues. The V gene's germline CDR1 is LNHDA and CDR2 SQIVND (reference sequence). The CDR3 bases are TGTGCCAGTAGTACATGGACTAGCGGCACAGATACGCAGTATTTT. It specifies CASSTWTSGTDTQYF.